Listed below are T cell receptor beta chains from one sample, sequenced in a study of T cells in Graves' hyperthyroidism and ophthalmopathy. TCRdb reprocessed the multiplex PCR reads with MiXCR, giving one entry per CDR3 protein. The sample contains 300,000 to 500,000 distinct CDR3 sequences, around an eighth of which appear only once. The sample was blood. All receptors come from a man aged 50 to 59 with Graves' ophthalmopathy. Each CDR3 is given with its conserved first and last residue. A D gene is named only where the DNA matches it firmly. Clone size, where shown, is once, few, many, or a class for clones that have expanded.

v_gene	d_gene	abundance	j_gene	CDR3aa	CDR3nt
TRBV12-3/TRBV12-4	TRBD2	few	TRBJ2-2	CASRSSGNTGELFF	TGTGCCAGCAGATCTAGCGGAAACACCGGGGAGCTGTTTTTT
TRBV11-2	.	many	TRBJ2-1	CASSFGSGGPVNEQFF	TGTGCCAGCAGCTTTGGTTCCGGGGGTCCGGTCAATGAGCAGTTCTTC
TRBV3-1	.	many	TRBJ1-5	CASSQEGFDQPQHF	TGTGCCAGCAGCCAAGAGGGGTTCGATCAGCCCCAGCATTTT
TRBV27	TRBD2	many	TRBJ2-7	CASSSSSSGSIYEQYF	TGTGCCAGCAGTTCCTCCTCTAGCGGGAGTATCTACGAGCAGTACTTC
TRBV6-1	.	.	TRBJ2-7	CASSEGDTEIYEQYF	TGTGCCAGCAGTGAAGGGGACACAGAGATTTACGAGCAGTACTTC
TRBV5-7	TRBD1	.	TRBJ2-7	CASSSGWDRGWPEQYF	TGTGCCAGCAGCTCCGGATGGGACAGGGGTTGGCCCGAGCAGTACTTC
TRBV20-1	TRBD1	many	TRBJ1-2	CSATPGGSYGYTF	TGCAGTGCTACCCCAGGGGGTTCATATGGCTACACCTTC
TRBV9	TRBD2	.	TRBJ2-3	CASSDGLAFTDTQYF	TGTGCCAGCAGCGACGGACTAGCGTTCACAGATACGCAGTATTTT
TRBV29-1	TRBD2	many	TRBJ2-3	CSVVAWTSGTTDTQYF	TGCAGCGTTGTAGCCTGGACTAGCGGGACCACAGATACGCAGTATTTT
TRBV2	TRBD1	many	TRBJ1-5	CASRTGGFGHQPQHF	TGTGCCAGCAGAACAGGGGGTTTTGGGCATCAGCCCCAGCATTTT
TRBV30	.	few	TRBJ2-7	CAWNRGGEQYF	TGTGCCTGGAACAGGGGAGGCGAGCAGTACTTC
TRBV9	.	few	TRBJ2-6	CASSGQGNGANVLAF	TGTGCCAGCAGCGGGCAGGGAAATGGGGCCAACGTCCTGGCTTTC
TRBV20-1	.	few	TRBJ2-7	CSARDQGRRQYF	TGCAGTGCTAGAGATCAGGGTAGGAGGCAGTACTTC
TRBV27	TRBD1	many	TRBJ1-1	CASSFGTGGTEAFF	TGTGCCAGCAGTTTTGGGACAGGAGGCACTGAAGCTTTCTTT
TRBV14	TRBD2	few	TRBJ2-7	CASSVRTSGSYEQYF	TGTGCCAGCAGCGTACGGACTAGCGGGAGCTACGAGCAGTACTTC
TRBV6-6	TRBD1	many	TRBJ1-5	CASSYSDRDQPQHF	TGTGCCAGCAGTTACTCCGACAGGGATCAGCCCCAGCATTTT
TRBV2	.	many	TRBJ1-1	CASNLDISMNTEAFF	TGTGCCAGCAATTTGGACATCAGCATGAACACTGAAGCTTTCTTT
TRBV12-3/TRBV12-4	TRBD2	many	TRBJ2-7	CASSPSGRRPISYEQYF	TGTGCCAGCAGTCCTAGCGGGAGGCGCCCCATTAGTTACGAGCAGTACTTC
TRBV6-1	.	.	TRBJ1-4	CASSDSRGSLEKLFF	TGTGCCAGCAGTGATAGCAGGGGAAGTTTAGAAAAACTGTTTTTT
TRBV7-9	.	many	TRBJ2-1	CASSLDAGMANEQFF	TGTGCCAGCAGCTTAGACGCGGGTATGGCCAATGAGCAGTTCTTC
TRBV3-1	TRBD2	many	TRBJ2-7	CASSQAGLTYEQYF	TGTGCCAGCAGCCAGGCGGGACTAACCTACGAGCAGTACTTC
TRBV3-1	.	many	TRBJ1-2	CASSQRTRNYGYTF	TGTGCCAGCAGCCAACGGACAAGAAACTATGGCTACACCTTC
TRBV6-1	TRBD2	many	TRBJ2-7	CASSEGLAGREQYF	TGTGCCAGCAGTGAGGGACTAGCGGGACGCGAGCAGTACTTC
TRBV2	.	few	TRBJ1-3	CASIGSGRSGNTIYF	TGTGCCAGCATCGGGTCGGGTCGCTCTGGAAACACCATATATTTT
TRBV11-2	.	many	TRBJ1-1	CASSLGFSGTEAFF	TGTGCCAGCAGCTTAGGTTTTAGCGGCACTGAAGCTTTCTTT
TRBV10-3	.	.	TRBJ2-6	CAISESASGANVLTF	TGTGCCATCAGTGAATCGGCCTCTGGGGCCAACGTCCTGACTTTC
TRBV30	.	many	TRBJ1-1	CAWSEQGFTEAFF	TGTGCCTGGAGTGAACAGGGTTTCACTGAAGCTTTCTTT
TRBV29-1	.	.	TRBJ1-1	CSVDRQNTEALF	TGCAGCGTTGACAGACAGAACACTGAAGCTCTCTTT
TRBV28	.	.	TRBJ1-6	CASTALDAPVPGSSPLHF	TGTGCCAGCACCGCCTTGGATGCCCCCGTGCCGGGGTCTTCACCCCTCCACTTT
TRBV2	.	many	TRBJ2-3	CASSVSVTDTQYF	TGTGCCAGCAGTGTTAGCGTTACAGATACGCAGTATTTT
TRBV7-9	.	.	TRBJ2-3	CASSFLPTDTQYF	TGTGCCAGCAGCTTCCTTCCCACAGATACGCAGTATTTT
TRBV24-1	.	.	TRBJ2-3	CATSDQLTGHTQYF	TGTGCCACCAGTGATCAACTAACAGGTCATACGCAGTATTTT
TRBV27	.	many	TRBJ1-1	CASSLFSGPRRNTEAFF	TGTGCCAGCAGTTTATTCTCCGGGCCCCGCCGAAACACTGAAGCTTTCTTT
TRBV12-3/TRBV12-4	TRBD1	many	TRBJ2-5	CASSRDSQETQYF	TGTGCCAGCAGTCGGGACAGCCAAGAGACCCAGTACTTC
TRBV5-4	TRBD1	.	TRBJ2-7	CASKTGEDEQYF	TGTGCCAGCAAGACAGGGGAGGACGAGCAGTACTTC
TRBV3-1	.	many	TRBJ1-3	CASNPRDSGNTIYF	TGTGCCAGCAATCCCAGGGACTCTGGAAACACCATATATTTT
TRBV29-1	TRBD1	many	TRBJ1-1	CSVEGQGDTEAFF	TGCAGCGTAGAAGGACAGGGGGACACTGAAGCTTTCTTT
TRBV28	TRBD1	many	TRBJ1-2	CASSSSGQANYGYTF	TGTGCCAGCAGTTCCTCGGGACAGGCTAACTATGGCTACACCTTC
TRBV3-1	.	many	TRBJ1-5	CASSHAVSQPQHF	TGTGCCAGCAGCCACGCTGTGAGTCAGCCCCAGCATTTT
TRBV27	.	.	TRBJ2-1	CASSLLARYNEQFF	TGTGCCAGCAGTTTATTAGCCAGATACAATGAGCAGTTCTTC
TRBV27	TRBD1	few	TRBJ2-1	CASSGPGGPSGHEQFF	TGTGCCAGCAGTGGGCCAGGGGGCCCCTCTGGGCATGAGCAGTTCTTC
TRBV7-3	.	many	TRBJ1-1	CASSNQGSVNTEAFF	TGTGCCAGCAGCAATCAGGGTTCTGTGAACACTGAAGCTTTCTTT
TRBV6-1	TRBD2	many	TRBJ2-7	CASRYLAGGNYEQYF	TGTGCCAGCAGATACCTAGCGGGAGGGAACTACGAGCAGTACTTC
TRBV10-3	TRBD1	.	TRBJ2-7	CAISEEDRGSLEQYF	TGTGCCATCAGTGAGGAGGACAGGGGATCCCTCGAGCAGTACTTC
TRBV6-1	.	few	TRBJ1-1	CASHTLVEAFF	TGTGCCAGCCATACTCTCGTTGAAGCTTTCTTT
TRBV28	.	many	TRBJ2-7	CASSWGRISYEQYF	TGTGCCAGCAGTTGGGGTAGAATCTCCTACGAGCAGTACTTC
TRBV29-1	TRBD1	few	TRBJ1-4	CSASGTGQEKLFF	TGCAGCGCCTCAGGGACAGGGCAGGAAAAACTGTTTTTT
TRBV13	.	few	TRBJ1-3	CASALSGNTIYF	TGTGCCAGCGCACTCTCTGGAAACACCATATATTTT
TRBV5-5	.	many	TRBJ1-3	CASSLDQGLFSGNTIYF	TGTGCCAGCAGCTTGGACCAGGGCCTCTTCTCTGGAAACACCATATATTTT
TRBV24-1	TRBD2	many	TRBJ2-3	CATSDFRLAGTDTQYF	TGTGCCACCAGTGATTTCCGCCTAGCGGGCACAGATACGCAGTATTTT
TRBV3-1	.	many	TRBJ2-7	CASSQASGPPAYEQYF	TGTGCCAGCAGCCAAGCCAGCGGGCCCCCGGCCTACGAGCAGTACTTC
TRBV20-1	.	many	TRBJ1-6	CSARDDPNSPLHF	TGCAGTGCTAGAGATGACCCGAATTCACCCCTCCACTTT
TRBV19	TRBD2	.	TRBJ2-3	CASSNREVADTQYF	TGTGCCAGTAGTAATCGGGAGGTGGCAGATACGCAGTATTTT
TRBV6-1	TRBD1	many	TRBJ1-2	CASKTSGGNYGYTF	TGTGCCAGCAAAACGTCAGGGGGCAACTATGGCTACACCTTC